This T cell receptor (beta chain) derives from a study of OX40 agonist ivuxolimab in advanced cancers. On the study more broadly: At doses from 0.01 to 10 mg/kg, patients were given intravenous ivuxolimab every 2 weeks. Mean age around 60 years, range roughly 23 to 79; around 80% male.

It was autoimmune disease history or systemic immunosuppression that excluded patients. V lost 1 base and J lost 4, with 10 bases in between. Germline CDR1 reads LGHNA; CDR2 reads YSLEER. There are 14 residues in the CDR3. Worth noting for this clone: The antigen remains unidentified.

The repertoire was sequenced with immunoSEQ multiplex PCR; TCRdb's copy has only in-frame clones and lacks some. Of over 30,000 clones listed, over 85% are singletons. Points from the study as a whole: CD4+ and CD8+ T cells in blood underwent clonal expansion by week 6 at 0.1 to 3.0 mg/kg.

The rearrangement uses TRBV4-3 and TRBJ1-2, with D unclear. This TCR came from an adult with an advanced solid tumor such as melanoma, head and neck, liver or kidney cancer. Sample: CD4+ or CD8+ T cells sorted from blood, taken in a trial of the OX40 agonist ivuxolimab. The CDR3 loop reads CASSQGGVPYGYTF. CDR3 coding DNA: TGCGCCAGCAGCCAAGGTGGGGTCCCCTATGGCTACACCTTC.